This paragraph covers one T cell receptor (beta chain) sequence. The CDR3 has 15 amino acids. The ends were cut back, 4 bases at V and 4 bases at J, with 16 bases in the middle. In germline, CDR1 is SGHDN, CDR2 FVKESK. This specimen belongs to a study of blood T cell repertoires in COVID-19. Study-level background: The United States, Italy and Spain provided the acute and convalescent COVID-19 samples. T cells, B-cell-depleted T cells, or PBMCs provided the cDNA or gDNA that served as material.

The protocol was immunoSEQ multiplex PCR, while the TCRdb copy is restricted to in-frame clones and leaves out a portion. The sample holds about 50,000 clones, approximately 83% seen once. The V and J genes are TRBV14 and TRBJ2-5; TRBD2 might be the D (5 bases). The source is a human donor in a cohort sampled during active COVID-19. The donor label of this sample is uncertain. Material for sequencing was peripheral blood. The CDR3 spells CASSLSRGFGETQYF. The CDR3 DNA is TGTGCCAGCAGCCTCTCCCGGGGATTTGGAGAGACCCAGTACTTC.